This paragraph covers one T cell receptor beta chain sequence. This clonotype showed up many times. What this receptor recognizes is not known. It has no much larger one-base neighbor in the sample; base qualities were not kept. The data originate from a study of blood T cells in healthy people across ages (dated by TCRdb to about 2015). Study-level background: In model experiments, template switching captured about one uniquely barcoded TCR beta cDNA molecule for every two T cells. Age-related changes in TCR beta repertoire diversity were measured in the study by deep sequencing normalized with unique cDNA molecular identifiers. The donors were split into four age groups: young (average around 17 years), middle-aged (roughly 39), aged (approximately 60) and long-lived (more than 80). To avoid experimental bias, donors of different ages were randomly spread across the sequencing lanes. Two additional independent replicas of 1 million unique cDNA reads from the same blood draw were analyzed for two donors (one aged 18 to 30 and one aged 80 or older). What the work shows at the level of the full study, not this receptor alone: Conclusive comparison of naive and antigen-experienced compartments was prevented by the profiling of bulk unsorted PBMCs. Compared with the aged group, more naive CD4+ T cells, fewer expanded clones and increased TCR diversity were shown by the long-lived group, suggesting age selection. Total diversity estimates from one million sequenced T cells were considered lower bounds and underestimates. A strong correlation was found between observed TCR beta diversity and the percentage of naive T cells measured by flow cytometry. As age increased, observed TCR beta diversity per million T cells dropped in a roughly linear way, and a significant reduction was already evident by age 40. Because the CMV infection status of the donors was unknown, age-related changes in expanded clonotypes may potentially have been confounded.

Systemically healthy Caucasian individuals from Russia, roughly 40 in total and aged about 6 to 100 years, were included as donors. Approximately 11 milliliters of peripheral blood were drawn from each donor into EDTA-treated Vacutainer tubes. PBMCs were isolated by Ficoll-Paque density-gradient centrifugation, with at least 6 million obtained per sample. Trizol reagent was used to extract total RNA from the PBMCs, yielding at least 6 micrograms per sample. The percentages of naive CD45RAhigh/CD27high T cells were determined by flow cytometry on a PBMC aliquot from every donor. Library preparation employed 5' RACE. Sequencing instrument: Illumina HiSeq 2500. A second about 7 to 12 cycle PCR used a sample-barcoded 5' primer and a J-beta primer mix. A template-switch 5' adaptor carrying 12 random nucleotides introduced a unique molecular identifier onto each TCR beta cDNA molecule. Each sample yielded at least 2.5 million CDR3-containing paired-end reads. First-strand cDNA synthesis was performed from all RNA using the Mint cDNA synthesis kit, with priming by a TRBC-specific oligonucleotide. After uracil-DNA glycosylase treatment, a first 18-cycle PCR used universal primers M1SS and BC2_uni_R on all cDNA. In the paper's pipeline: For normalization, 1 million high-quality reads were randomly selected from each sample, with every read carrying a distinct molecular identifier. Reads sharing molecular identifiers were discarded rather than binned into consensus sequences. MiTCR, run with a Q25 quality threshold and the strictest error-elimination algorithm, handled CDR3 identification, clonotype clustering and error correction. Lower-bound total TCR beta diversity was estimated with a nonparametric unseen species model using Euler transformation. TCRdb took the public reads, trimmed them with fastp at Q25, ran MiXCR for clone calling and kept in-frame beta chains. Records with the same CDR3 protein are collapsed into one entry carrying the most frequent genes and DNA. These V and J calls derive from TCRdb rather than the authors' analysis. In this sample the table shows 1.5 million to 2 million distinct CDR3 sequences, 28% of which occur a single time. The ten most abundant clones make up approximately 7.7% of the sample.

This TCR derives from a woman in her twenties or thirties in good health. The source material was blood.

DNA sequence: TGCAGCGGTGGACAGGGAGTCGAGACCCAGTACTTC. It codes for CSGGQGVETQYF. This sequence uses TRBV29-1 and TRBJ2-5, with 8 middle bases fitting TRBD1. V trim: 7 bases; J trim: 5 bases; unmatched bases: 6. The germline V gene sets CDR1 to SQVTM and CDR2 to ANQGSEA. The CDR3 runs 12 amino acids, cysteine and phenylalanine included. The DNA shown is the 36-base CDR3, in frame from base 1.